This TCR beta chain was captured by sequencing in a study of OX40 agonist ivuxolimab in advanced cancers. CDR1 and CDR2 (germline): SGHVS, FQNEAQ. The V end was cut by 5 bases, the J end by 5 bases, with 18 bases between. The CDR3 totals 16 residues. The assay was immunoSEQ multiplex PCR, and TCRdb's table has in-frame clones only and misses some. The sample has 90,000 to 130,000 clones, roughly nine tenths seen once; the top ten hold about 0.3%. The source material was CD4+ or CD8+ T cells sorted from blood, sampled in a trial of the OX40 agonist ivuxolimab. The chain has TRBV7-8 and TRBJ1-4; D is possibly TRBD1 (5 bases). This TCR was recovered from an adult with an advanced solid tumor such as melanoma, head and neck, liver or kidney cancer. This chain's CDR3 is CASSLRDRRRNEKLFF. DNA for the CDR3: TGTGCCAGCAGCCTCCGAGACAGACGAAGGAATGAAAAACTGTTTTTT.